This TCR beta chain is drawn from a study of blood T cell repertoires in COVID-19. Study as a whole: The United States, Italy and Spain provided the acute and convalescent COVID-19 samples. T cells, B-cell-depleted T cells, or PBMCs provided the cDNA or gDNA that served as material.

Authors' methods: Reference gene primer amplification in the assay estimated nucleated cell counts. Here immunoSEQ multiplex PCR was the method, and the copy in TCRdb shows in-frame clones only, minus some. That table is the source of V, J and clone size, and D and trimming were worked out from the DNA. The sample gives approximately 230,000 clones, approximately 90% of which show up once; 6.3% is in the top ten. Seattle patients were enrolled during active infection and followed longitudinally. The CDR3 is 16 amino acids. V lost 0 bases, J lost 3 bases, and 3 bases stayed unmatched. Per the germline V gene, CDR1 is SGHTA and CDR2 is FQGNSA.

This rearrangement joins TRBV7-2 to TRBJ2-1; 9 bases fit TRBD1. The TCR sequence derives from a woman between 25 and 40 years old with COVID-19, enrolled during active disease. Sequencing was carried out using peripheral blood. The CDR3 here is CASSLAPTGGYNEQFF. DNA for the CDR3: TGTGCCAGCAGCTTAGCTCCGACAGGGGGCTACAATGAGCAGTTCTTC.